This entry features one T cell receptor (beta chain) sequence. The antigen remains undetermined. As it was prepared, the TCRbeta library received unique molecular identifiers. One entry per CDR3 protein results from TCRdb running MiXCR on the PCR reads. The repertoire holds 350,000 to 500,000 distinct CDR3 sequences, with about 45% as singletons. The entry originates in a study of T-cell reconstitution after alpha-beta-depleted transplantation in children. This CDR3 spans 17 amino acids. V was pared by 0 bases and J by 2 bases, with 13 bases of the junction left unmatched. Germline CDR1 reads DFQATT; CDR2 reads SNEGSKA (reference sequence). Study-wide points: Among T cells one year after transplant, newly produced cells accounted for most counts and diversity. Recipient T cells and thymic progenitors that survived gave rise to the high TCRbeta diversity observed at day 60 in some patients.

The input for sequencing was PBMCs, taken before TCRalphabeta/CD19-depleted stem cell transplant. This sequence originates from a girl aged 2 to 9 with aplastic anemia, due to receive a stem cell transplant. V gene TRBV20-1 combines with J gene TRBJ2-7; TRBD1 agrees at 7 bases. In DNA, the CDR3 is TGCAGTGCTAGAGAATCTATCACCGGGACAGTGACCTACGAGCAGTACTTC. This codes for CSARESITGTVTYEQYF.